This TCR beta chain was captured by sequencing in a study of shared clonotypes between healthy human individuals. Regarding the study as a whole: Across subsets, estimated richness was generally greater for naive than for memory populations.

The assay was immunoSEQ multiplex PCR, and TCRdb's table has in-frame clones only and misses some. The sample includes 600,000 or so clones, nearly 98% of them seen just once. V lost 0 bases and J 10 bases, leaving 10 bases between the germline ends. The CDR3 is 12 residues long. Germline CDR1 and CDR2: SEHNR and FQNEAQ (reference sequence). CD45RO negativity and positive selection for CCR7 defined naive CD8 cells, a population that excluded terminally differentiated effector memory CD45RA+ cells. About this clone: Its antigen is currently unknown.

Sequenced material: naive CD8+ T cells sorted from blood. The chain combines TRBV7-9 with TRBJ2-7; maybe TRBD2 (6 bases). The receptor's source is a man aged 25 to 40 in good health. This CDR3 is CASSLAGRGQYF. The DNA for the CDR3 is TGTGCCAGCAGCTTAGCTGGGCGGGGACAGTACTTC.